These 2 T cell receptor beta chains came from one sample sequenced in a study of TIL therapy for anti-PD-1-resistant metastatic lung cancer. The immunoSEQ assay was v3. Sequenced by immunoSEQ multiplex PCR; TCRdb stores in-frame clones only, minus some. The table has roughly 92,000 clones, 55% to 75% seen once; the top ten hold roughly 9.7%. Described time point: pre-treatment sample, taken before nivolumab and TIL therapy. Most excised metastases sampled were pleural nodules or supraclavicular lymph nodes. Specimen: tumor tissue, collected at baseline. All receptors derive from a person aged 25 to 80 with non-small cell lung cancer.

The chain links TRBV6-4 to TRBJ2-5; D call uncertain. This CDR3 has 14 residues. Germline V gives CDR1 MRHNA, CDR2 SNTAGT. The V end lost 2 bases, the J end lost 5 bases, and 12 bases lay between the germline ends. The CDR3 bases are TGTGCCAGCAGTGACAAATTATCGTCCGAGACCCAGTACTTC. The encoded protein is CASSDKLSSETQYF.

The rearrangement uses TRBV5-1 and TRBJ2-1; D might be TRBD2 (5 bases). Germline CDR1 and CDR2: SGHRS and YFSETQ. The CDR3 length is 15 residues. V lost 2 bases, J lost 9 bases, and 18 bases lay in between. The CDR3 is CASSLGDPSSSEQFF. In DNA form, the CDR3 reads TGCGCCAGCAGCTTAGGTGATCCTTCTAGCAGTGAGCAGTTCTTC.